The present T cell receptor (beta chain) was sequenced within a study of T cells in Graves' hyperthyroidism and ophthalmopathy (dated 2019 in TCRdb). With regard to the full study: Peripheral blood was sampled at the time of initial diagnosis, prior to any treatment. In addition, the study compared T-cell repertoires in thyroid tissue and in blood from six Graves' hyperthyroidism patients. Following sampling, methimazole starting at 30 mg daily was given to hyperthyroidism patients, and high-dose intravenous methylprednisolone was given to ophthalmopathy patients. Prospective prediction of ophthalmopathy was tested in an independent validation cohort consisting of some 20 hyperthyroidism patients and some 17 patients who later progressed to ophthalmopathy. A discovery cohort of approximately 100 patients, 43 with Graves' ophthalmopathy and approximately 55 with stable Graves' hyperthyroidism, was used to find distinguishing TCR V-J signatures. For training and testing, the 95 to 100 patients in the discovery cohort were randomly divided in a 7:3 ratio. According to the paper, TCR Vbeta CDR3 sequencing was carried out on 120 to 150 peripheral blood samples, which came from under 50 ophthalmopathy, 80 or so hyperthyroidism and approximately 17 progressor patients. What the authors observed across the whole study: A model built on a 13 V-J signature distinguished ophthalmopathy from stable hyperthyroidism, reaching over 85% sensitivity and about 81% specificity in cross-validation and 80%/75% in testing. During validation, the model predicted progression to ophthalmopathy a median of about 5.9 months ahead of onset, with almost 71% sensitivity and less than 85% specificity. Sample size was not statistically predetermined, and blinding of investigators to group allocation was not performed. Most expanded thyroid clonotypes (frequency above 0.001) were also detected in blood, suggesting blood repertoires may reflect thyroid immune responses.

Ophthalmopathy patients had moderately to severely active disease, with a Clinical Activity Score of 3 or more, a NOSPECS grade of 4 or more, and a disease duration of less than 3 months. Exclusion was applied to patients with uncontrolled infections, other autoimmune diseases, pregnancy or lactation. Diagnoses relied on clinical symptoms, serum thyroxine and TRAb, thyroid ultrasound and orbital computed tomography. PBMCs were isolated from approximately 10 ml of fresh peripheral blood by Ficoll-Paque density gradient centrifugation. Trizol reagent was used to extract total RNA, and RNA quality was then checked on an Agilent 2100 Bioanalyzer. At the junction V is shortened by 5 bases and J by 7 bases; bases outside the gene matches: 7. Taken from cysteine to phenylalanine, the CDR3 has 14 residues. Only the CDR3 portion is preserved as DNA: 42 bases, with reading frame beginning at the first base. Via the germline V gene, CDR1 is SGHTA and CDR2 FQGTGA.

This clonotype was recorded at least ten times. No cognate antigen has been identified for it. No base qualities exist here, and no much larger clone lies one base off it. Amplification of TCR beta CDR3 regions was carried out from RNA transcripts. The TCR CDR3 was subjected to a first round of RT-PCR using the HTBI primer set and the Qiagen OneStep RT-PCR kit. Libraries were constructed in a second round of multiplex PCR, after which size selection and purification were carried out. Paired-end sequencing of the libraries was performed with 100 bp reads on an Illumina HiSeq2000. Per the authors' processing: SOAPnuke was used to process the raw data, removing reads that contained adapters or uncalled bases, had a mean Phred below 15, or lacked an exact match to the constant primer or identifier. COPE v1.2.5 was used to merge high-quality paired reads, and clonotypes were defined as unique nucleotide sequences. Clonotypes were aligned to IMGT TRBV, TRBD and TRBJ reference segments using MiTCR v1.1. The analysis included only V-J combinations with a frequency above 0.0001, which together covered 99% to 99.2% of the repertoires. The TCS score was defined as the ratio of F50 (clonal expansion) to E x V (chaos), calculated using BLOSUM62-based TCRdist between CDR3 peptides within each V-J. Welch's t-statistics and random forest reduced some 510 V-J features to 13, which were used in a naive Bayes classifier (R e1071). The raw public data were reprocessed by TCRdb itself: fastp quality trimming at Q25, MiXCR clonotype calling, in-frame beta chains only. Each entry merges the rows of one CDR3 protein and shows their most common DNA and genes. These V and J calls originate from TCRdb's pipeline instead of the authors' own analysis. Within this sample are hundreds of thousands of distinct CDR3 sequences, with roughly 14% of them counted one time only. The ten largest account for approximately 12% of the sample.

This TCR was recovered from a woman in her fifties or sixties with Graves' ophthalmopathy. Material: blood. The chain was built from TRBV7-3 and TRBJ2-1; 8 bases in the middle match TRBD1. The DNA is TGTGCCAGCAGCCCGGGACAGGTGTTTAATGAGCAGTTCTTC. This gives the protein CASSPGQVFNEQFF.